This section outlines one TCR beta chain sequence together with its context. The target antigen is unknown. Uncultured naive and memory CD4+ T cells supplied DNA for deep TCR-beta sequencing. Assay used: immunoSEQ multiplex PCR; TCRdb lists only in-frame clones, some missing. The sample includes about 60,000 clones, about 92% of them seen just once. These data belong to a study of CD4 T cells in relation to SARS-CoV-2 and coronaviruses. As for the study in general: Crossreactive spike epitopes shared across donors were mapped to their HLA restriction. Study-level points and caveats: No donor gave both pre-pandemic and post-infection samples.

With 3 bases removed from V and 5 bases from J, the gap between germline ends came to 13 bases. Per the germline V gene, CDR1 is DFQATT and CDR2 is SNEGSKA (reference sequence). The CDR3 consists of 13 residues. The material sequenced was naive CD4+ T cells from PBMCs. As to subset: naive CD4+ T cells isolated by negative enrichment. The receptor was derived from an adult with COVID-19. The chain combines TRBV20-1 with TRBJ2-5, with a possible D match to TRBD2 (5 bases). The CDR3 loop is CSASPGSQETQYF. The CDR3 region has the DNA TGCAGTGCTAGTCCGGGATCTCAGGAGACCCAGTACTTC.